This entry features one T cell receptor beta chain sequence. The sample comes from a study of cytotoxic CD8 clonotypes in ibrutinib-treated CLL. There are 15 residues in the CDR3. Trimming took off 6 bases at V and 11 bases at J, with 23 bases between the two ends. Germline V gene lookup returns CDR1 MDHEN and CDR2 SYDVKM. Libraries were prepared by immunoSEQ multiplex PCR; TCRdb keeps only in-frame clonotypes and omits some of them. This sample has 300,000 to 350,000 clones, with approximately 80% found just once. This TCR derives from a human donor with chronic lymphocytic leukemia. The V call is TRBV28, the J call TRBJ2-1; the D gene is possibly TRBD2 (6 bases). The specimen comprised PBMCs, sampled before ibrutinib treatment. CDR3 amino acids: CASSKATVGGSQQFF. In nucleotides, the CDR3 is TGTGCCAGCAGCAAAGCGACCGTGGGGGGTTCTCAGCAGTTCTTC.